Listed here are 9 T cell receptor beta chains from one sample, sequenced in a study of T cells after yellow fever vaccination. Each CDR3 protein gets one entry after TCRdb re-called the 5' RACE reads with MiXCR. The data hold approximately 300,000 distinct CDR3 sequences, with about an eighth observed a single time. The specimen comprised CD4+ T cells sorted from PBMCs, sampled 45 days after the yellow fever booster vaccination. The source is a man younger than 40 who received the YFV17D yellow fever vaccine.

This clonotype was counted a few times. The chain combines TRBV4-2 with TRBJ2-5, with D tentatively TRBD1 or TRBD2 (5 bases each). This CDR3 is 14 amino acids long. V dropped 0 bases and J dropped 5 bases, with 10 bases sitting between them. CDR1 is LGHNA, CDR2 YNFKEQ, per germline. CDR3 region: CASSQDAREETQYF. For the CDR3, the DNA is TGTGCCAGCAGCCAAGATGCCAGGGAGGAGACCCAGTACTTC.

The rearrangement links TRBV28 to TRBJ2-5, with 7 bases identical to TRBD2. The CDR3 is 13 amino acids. The junction had 11 bases not matched to a gene; V was cut back by 11 bases and J by 5 bases. Germline loops: CDR1 MDHEN, CDR2 SYDVKM. The CDR3: CAGGGPPGETQYF. DNA of the CDR3: TGTGCCGGGGGAGGGCCTCCGGGGGAGACCCAGTACTTC.

This clonotype was counted only a few times. The chain employs TRBV11-2 and TRBJ2-3; TRBD2 aligns across 10 bases. With V trimmed by 5 bases and J by 1 base, 21 bases remained unmatched. The CDR3 is 21 residues long. CDR1 and CDR2 (germline): SGHAT, FQNNGV. The chain's CDR3 is CASSISEFDRLAGDGTDTQYF. In DNA, the CDR3 is TGTGCCAGCAGCATCTCAGAATTTGATCGGCTAGCGGGAGATGGCACAGATACGCAGTATTTT.

The chain employs TRBV19 and TRBJ2-5, with 8 bases matching TRBD1. Germline CDR1 reads LNHDA; CDR2 reads SQIVND (reference sequence). V was pared by 0 bases and J by 3 bases, with 12 bases of the junction left unmatched. This CDR3 is 18 amino acids long. This CDR3 reads CASSIDLIPGQDKETQYF. CDR3 DNA: TGTGCCAGTAGTATAGATCTAATTCCGGGACAGGATAAAGAGACCCAGTACTTC. Full variable domain (missing parts from reference TRBV19 and TRBJ2-5): DGGITQSPKYLFRKEGQNVTLSCEQNLNHDAMYWYRQDPGQGLRLIYYSQIVNDFQKGDIAEGYSVSREKKESFPLTVTSAQKNPTAFYLCASSIDLIPGQDKETQYFGPGTRLLVL.

The table lists this clonotype with a few counts. One end of the junction fails to match germline, which may point to a read error. The V and J genes are TRBV5-1 and TRBJ1-1; TRBD1 aligns across 9 bases. The CDR3 is made up of 15 amino acids. Germline V gene sequence: CDR1 SGHRS, CDR2 YFSETQ. CDR3 region: CASSLVGTGNSEAFF. DNA of the CDR3: TGCGCCAGCAGCTTGGTCGGGACAGGGAACTCTGAAGCTTTCTTT.

This clonotype has a handful of counts. This chain links TRBV20-1 with TRBJ2-5; D may be TRBD1 (5 bases). The CDR3 is made up of 14 amino acids. Trimming took off 6 bases at V and 2 bases at J, with 16 bases between the two ends. Germline CDR1 is DFQATT and CDR2 is SNEGSKA (reference sequence). In DNA form, the CDR3 reads TGCAGTGCGCATGACAGTGTAACTCAAGAGACCCAGTACTTC. This codes for CSAHDSVTQETQYF.

V usage is TRBV13 and J usage is TRBJ1-2, with no clear D. Deletions cut 2 bases from V and 0 bases from J, with 10 bases between. In germline, CDR1 is PRHDT, CDR2 FYEKMQ (reference sequence). CDR3 length: 15 residues. In DNA, the CDR3 is TGTGCCAGCAGCTTAAAACACCCAGCTAACTATGGCTACACCTTC. This translates into CASSLKHPANYGYTF.

This clonotype has at least ten counts. This sequence joins TRBV18 and TRBJ2-1; TRBD1 aligns across 7 bases. V lost 3 bases and J lost 8; bases outside the gene matches: 10. Germline CDR1 reads KGHSH; CDR2 reads LQKENI. The CDR3 runs 15 residues. CDR3 bases: TGTGCCAGCTCACCCGAACAGGGGTTTATCGATGAGCAGTTCTTC. Translation gives CASSPEQGFIDEQFF. Filled out from reference TRBV18 and TRBJ2-1, the complete variable domain reads NAGVMQNPRHLVRRRGQEARLRCSPMKGHSHVYWYRQLPEEGLKFMVYLQKENIIDESGMPKERFSAEFPKEGPSILRIQQVVRGDSAAYFCASSPEQGFIDEQFFGPGTRLTVL.

This clonotype showed up many times. The V call is TRBV18, the J call TRBJ2-7, with no clear D. Trimming took off 4 bases at V and 2 bases at J, with 6 bases between the two ends. This CDR3 spans 12 amino acids. CDR1 is KGHSH and CDR2 is LQKENI in the germline V gene. CDR3 protein: CASSRTPYEQYF. DNA for the CDR3: TGTGCCAGCTCACGCACCCCCTACGAGCAGTACTTC. The full variable domain, its missing parts supplied by reference TRBV18 and TRBJ2-7, is NAGVMQNPRHLVRRRGQEARLRCSPMKGHSHVYWYRQLPEEGLKFMVYLQKENIIDESGMPKERFSAEFPKEGPSILRIQQVVRGDSAAYFCASSRTPYEQYFGPGTRLTVT.